Below, one TCR beta chain is given with its context. No antigen is known for it. The germline V and J ends were trimmed by 5 bases and 3 bases, with 13 bases remaining between them. The germline gives CDR1 MNHEY, CDR2 SVGAGI. There are 15 residues in the CDR3. These data are taken from a study of cytomegalovirus exposure and HLA in healthy donors. When sampled, the donors appeared nominally healthy, though they likely had unrecorded immune exposures. The study's findings and limits: With DRB1 most and HLA-C fewest, TCR association rates differed between HLA loci in a later analysis.

The PCR was carried out with 60 Vbeta primers and 13 Jbeta primers. Clones were sequenced by immunoSEQ multiplex PCR, and TCRdb holds only the in-frame ones, with some missing. The sample has 150,000 to 200,000 clones; 80% to 90% are singletons. V usage is TRBV6-5 and J usage is TRBJ1-4, with D tentatively TRBD1 (5 bases). The sequence was collected from a male donor in good health and CMV-seronegative. Sequenced input: PBMCs. DNA of the CDR3: TGTGCCAGCAGTACCCAGGGTTCGGCTAATGAAAAACTGTTTTTT. Its translation is CASSTQGSANEKLFF.